A selection of T cell receptor beta chains follows, all from one sample in a study of blood T cell repertoires in COVID-19. TCRdb keeps only in-frame clones here, not all; method: immunoSEQ multiplex PCR. The sample includes 300,000 to 400,000 clones, about 88% seen only once; the top ten take under 8.5%. Sequenced material: peripheral blood. All receptors derive from a woman in her fifties or sixties with COVID-19, enrolled during active disease. CDR3s include the opening cysteine and the closing phenylalanine or tryptophan. A D gene is named only where the DNA matches it firmly.

CDR3	V	D
CASSLGTGGSFNYGYTF	TRBV5-1	TRBD1
CASSTMNSGGTYEQYF	TRBV21-1	.
CASSLFTNYGYTF	TRBV12-3/TRBV12-4	.
CASSVGGTSDGYTF	TRBV9	.
CASSEFRGAYNEQFF	TRBV25-1	TRBD2
CASSSRVPETQYF	TRBV5-1	.
CASSLGSHGLHSPLHF	TRBV11-3	.
CASSNGQMKDEAFF	TRBV5-1	.
CATEHRQGDYEQYF	TRBV10-3	TRBD1
CASSGALNTGELFF	TRBV7-8	.
CASSESAGVTYEQYF	TRBV2	TRBD2
CASSGTNYGYTF	TRBV5-1	.
CASSLVVGHGNTIYF	TRBV7-9	.
CASSPSAGSGANVLTF	TRBV18	.
CASSQGPLRVPGGQETQYF	TRBV4-1	.
CATSRDRSGQGAILGPKNIQYF	TRBV15	TRBD1
CASSLRTVNTEAFF	TRBV2	.
CASSPQGAITDTQYF	TRBV9	.
CASLRQDHEQFF	TRBV10-2	.
CASSIDRHNQPQHF	TRBV5-4	.
CAWWWTGNTEAFF	TRBV30	TRBD1
CASSEGQGTAYGGYTF	TRBV5-4	TRBD1
CASTLGGHSYNEQFF	TRBV27	.
CASRVQGVGNTIYF	TRBV6-5	TRBD1
CASGLQGAHIDTQYF	TRBV5-1	TRBD1
CASSQLRGGNQPQHF	TRBV3-1/TRBV3-2	.
CASSPGQLPYGYTF	TRBV28	.
CASSLEGTGGLTGELFF	TRBV5-1	TRBD1
CASSQDWGGSQPQHF	TRBV3-1/TRBV3-2	.
CASSRGTQASGYTF	TRBV7-9	.
CASGTGTSGGVSETQYF	TRBV12-5	TRBD2
CASSPGGGQYIGYTF	TRBV7-6	.
CASSPGWRTEAFF	TRBV13	.
CASSAGTGPIVVSAFF	TRBV5-6	TRBD1
CASSYQGGAFF	TRBV6-5	.
CASSSGQETFQPQHF	TRBV6-7	TRBD1
CASSLLVGGRRYEQYF	TRBV5-5	.
CASSQVTGGPYNEQFF	TRBV4-1	TRBD1
CASSLTSGGEYNEQFF	TRBV23-1	TRBD2
CAISESPGRGTF	TRBV10-3	.
CASSGNNSPEAFF	TRBV9	.
CASSQDLQRGVDTQYF	TRBV4-2	TRBD2
CASSLENYEQYF	TRBV5-6	.
CASSRQVMNTEAFF	TRBV6-5	.
CASSPVGQLYGYTF	TRBV5-5	TRBD1